The 4 T cell receptor beta chains below come from one sample, sequenced in a study of response to subunit inactivated influenza vaccine. TCRdb re-analysed the RT-PCR reads in MiXCR, keeping a single row per CDR3 protein. In the table there are roughly 700,000 distinct CDR3 sequences, more than 11% of which are singletons. The starting material was PBMCs from blood, obtained less than 15 days before vaccination. These receptors were taken from a man aged 45-65 years who received an inactivated influenza vaccine.

This clonotype was counted between two and nine times. The J gene is TRBJ2-1, the V gene TRBV20-1, with D hard to call. The CDR3 is 14 amino acids. Germline V lookup: CDR1 DFQATT, CDR2 SNEGSKA (reference sequence). Trimming removed 5 bases from V and 8 bases from J, with 19 bases in between. The CDR3 is CSAVASFLGYEQFF. DNA of the CDR3: TGCAGTGCTGTCGCTAGTTTCCTCGGGTATGAGCAGTTCTTC.

This chain links TRBV7-8 with TRBJ1-5; D gene unclear. The CDR3 contains 14 residues. Germline CDR1 reads SGHVS; CDR2 reads FQNEAQ. V shed 0 bases and J shed 3 bases, with 6 bases lying between them. The CDR3 spells CASSLAQPNQPQHF. The CDR3 region has the DNA TGTGCCAGCAGCTTAGCTCAGCCCAATCAGCCCCAGCATTTT.

The chain recombines TRBV27 with TRBJ1-4; a weak D match, TRBD1 (6 bases). In germline, CDR1 is MNHEY, CDR2 SMNVEV (reference sequence). This CDR3 contains 14 residues. CDR3 bases: TGTTTACTCATACAGGGATCAACTAATGAAAAACTGTTTTTT. It translates to CLLIQGSTNEKLFF.

Many counts were recorded for this clonotype. CDR3: CSAPTGGGFSYNEQFF. The CDR3 region has the DNA TGCAGTGCCCCAACAGGCGGGGGTTTCTCCTACAATGAGCAGTTCTTC. V and J are TRBV20-1 and TRBJ2-1; 7 bases agree with TRBD2. This CDR3 has 16 residues. CDR1 and CDR2 (germline): DFQATT, SNEGSKA (reference sequence). V was pared by 6 bases and J by 0 bases, with 11 bases of the junction left unmatched.